These 10 T cell receptor beta chains were sequenced from one sample in a study of spatial heterogeneity in lung cancer. Findings and limits, study-wide: Mutation counts in tumors were tracked by counts of expanded intratumoral alpha and beta TCRs.

This sample's time point: sample taken at primary tumor resection. TCRdb fed the 5' RACE reads into MiXCR, producing one record per CDR3 protein. The data contain approximately 11,000 distinct CDR3 sequences, roughly 5% of them seen just once; the ten biggest clones take up under 15%. No cognate antigen is known for these TCRs. The sequenced sample was lung tumor tissue, obtained at surgery. The receptors stem from a male donor with early-stage non-small cell lung cancer.

By share of the sample, this clonotype is medium-sized. The chain is built from TRBV3-1 and TRBJ1-2; TRBD1 might be the D (5 bases). The CDR3 spans 13 residues. The germline V and J ends were trimmed by 8 bases and 0 bases, with 10 bases remaining between them. Germline V CDR1 and CDR2: LGHDT, YNNKEL (reference sequence). The CDR3 region is CASLTVANYGYTF. In DNA form, the CDR3 reads TGTGCCAGCCTGACAGTAGCTAACTATGGCTACACCTTC.

In its sample, this clonotype was seen a few times. The chain couples TRBV5-1 to TRBJ2-1; TRBD1 agrees at 7 bases. Germline-derived CDR1 and CDR2 are SGHRS and YFSETQ. V was pared by 0 bases and J by 6 bases, with 6 bases of the junction left unmatched. CDR3 size: 15 residues. The DNA of the CDR3 is TGCGCCAGCAGCTTGGGACGAAACAGGGGCAATGAGCAGTTCTTC. It codes for CASSLGRNRGNEQFF.

This clonotype was seen many times. For the CDR3, the DNA is TGCAGTGCTAGAGATCCCCAGGGGAGTAATGAAAAACTGTTTTTT. As protein: CSARDPQGSNEKLFF. V usage is TRBV20-1 and J usage is TRBJ1-4; tentatively, D is TRBD1 (6 bases). Germline-derived CDR1 and CDR2 are DFQATT and SNEGSKA (reference sequence). Trimming stripped 0 bases from V and 4 bases from J, with 12 bases between. CDR3 length: 15 residues.

The chain links TRBV6-1 to TRBJ1-6, with 8 bases matching TRBD1. Germline trimming cut 6 bases from V and 6 bases from J; bases unmatched to any gene: 7. Germline assignment: CDR1 MNHNS and CDR2 SASEGT. The CDR3 runs to 15 residues. CDR3 sequence reads: CASRKRTGSNSPLHF. The CDR3 bases are TGTGCCAGCAGGAAAAGGACAGGGAGTAATTCACCCCTCCACTTT.

This clonotype was counted at least ten times. The chain carries TRBV5-1 and TRBJ2-3, with D possibly matching TRBD1 (5 bases). The CDR3 is 16 residues long. The V end was cut by 0 bases, the J end by 0 bases, with 11 bases between. Per the germline V gene, CDR1 is SGHRS and CDR2 is YFSETQ. CDR3 sequence reads: CASSLGQPPSTDTQYF. DNA of the CDR3: TGCGCCAGCAGCTTGGGACAGCCACCAAGCACAGATACGCAGTATTTT.

This clonotype showed up many times. The J gene is TRBJ1-2, the V gene TRBV28; D remains unclear. Germline assignment: CDR1 MDHEN and CDR2 SYDVKM. The CDR3 has 13 residues. The V gene lost 2 bases and the J gene lost 8 bases, with 12 bases spanning the gap. The CDR3 DNA sequence: TGTGCCAGCAGTTTAACACACCTCCTAGGCTACACCTTC. Its protein is CASSLTHLLGYTF.

This clonotype was recorded at least ten times. This CDR3 reads CASIKGDYGYTF. CDR3 nucleotides: TGTGCCAGCATAAAAGGAGACTATGGCTACACCTTC. This sequence joins TRBV6-1 and TRBJ1-2; no reliable D call. V lost 7 bases, J lost 3 bases, and 9 bases lay in between. This CDR3 has 12 residues. Germline-derived CDR1 and CDR2 are MNHNS and SASEGT.

In this sample, this clonotype turned up many times. The chain links TRBV3-1 to TRBJ2-1, with TRBD1 as a possible D gene (6 bases). Per germline, CDR1 LGHDT and CDR2 YNNKEL (reference sequence). This CDR3 is 15 amino acids long. Trimming took off 6 bases at V and 5 bases at J, with 17 bases between the two ends. CDR3 amino acids: CASSLQGYKNNEQFF. The CDR3 DNA follows: TGTGCCAGCAGTCTACAGGGTTACAAAAACAATGAGCAGTTCTTC.

This clonotype has ten or more counts. CDR3 coding DNA: TGTGCCAGCAGTTTTGGCGGACTAGCGGGAGGTGCCGGGGAGCTGTTTTTT. Translation: CASSFGGLAGGAGELFF. The chain links TRBV5-4 to TRBJ2-2, with 14 bases matching TRBD2. J was trimmed by 6 bases and V by 5 bases; bases with no gene match: 9. Looked up from germline, CDR1 is SGHNT and CDR2 is YYREEE (reference sequence). The CDR3 spans 17 residues.

The sample holds a few counts of this clonotype. V gene TRBV6-5 combines with J gene TRBJ1-6; D unclear. Between the trimmed V and J ends, which lost 8 bases and 1 base, there was a span of 9 bases. Per the germline V gene, CDR1 is MNHEY and CDR2 is SVGAGI. This CDR3 has 14 residues. The CDR3 sequence is CASRGESYNSPLHF. The CDR3 DNA sequence: TGTGCCAGCCGCGGGGAGTCCTATAATTCACCCCTCCACTTT.